This note documents a single T cell receptor (beta chain) sequence. The antigen is unknown. Version v3.0 of the immunoSEQ assay was performed at survey level. The protocol was immunoSEQ multiplex PCR, while the TCRdb copy is restricted to in-frame clones and leaves out a portion. The data show 35,000 to 40,000 clones, approximately 85% seen once. This entry comes from a study of long-term antiretroviral therapy in people with HIV. Study observations and caveats: ART adherence, viral resistance and therapy changes went unrecorded. Pre-ART expanded TRB clones stayed dominant throughout, though often decreasing after ART. Collection of the blood took place between about 2004 and 2018. The ART regimens in use then may have been less effective than current ones.

The V gene lost 3 bases and the J gene lost 4 bases, with 17 bases spanning the gap. The length of the CDR3 is 16 residues. The germline gives CDR1 MNHNS, CDR2 SASEGT. The TCR comes from a man between 18 and 29 years old with HIV. The gene calls are TRBV6-1 and TRBJ2-3, with D possibly matching TRBD1 (6 bases). The source material was unsorted PBMCs, sampled 2.2 years after starting antiretroviral therapy. The CDR3: CASSDDSTGYPDTQYF. In nucleotides, the CDR3 is TGTGCCAGCAGTGATGACTCGACAGGTTATCCAGATACGCAGTATTTT.